One and the same sample provided the 21 T cell receptor beta chains below, sequenced in a study of tissue T cells after allogeneic stem cell transplantation. The protocol was immunoSEQ multiplex PCR, while the TCRdb copy is restricted to in-frame clones and leaves out a portion. This sample has about 43,000 clones, with around 90% found just once. The sample was blood, taken before transplantation. The receptors here all came from a woman aged 35-75 years who later had graft-versus-host disease after an allogeneic stem cell transplant.

This chain uses TRBV7-6 with TRBJ2-1, with TRBD2 matching 8 bases. The CDR3 extends over 16 amino acids. V was clipped by 1 base and J by 2 bases; unmatched bases: 4. Germline V gives CDR1 SGHVS, CDR2 FNYEAQ. CDR3: CASSLGTGGPYNEQFF. The CDR3 coding sequence is TGTGCCAGCAGCTTAGGTACGGGAGGGCCCTACAATGAGCAGTTCTTC.

The gene calls are TRBV4-1 and TRBJ1-6; TRBD1 is a possible D gene (6 bases). CDR3 length: 15 amino acids. V lost 3 bases and J lost 5, with 11 bases in between. CDR1 MGHRA and CDR2 YSYEKL come from the germline V gene. The CDR3 nucleotides are TGCGCCAGCAGCCAGGGGGCAGGAAATAATTCACCCCTCCACTTT. Encoded protein: CASSQGAGNNSPLHF.

The V call is TRBV4-1, the J call TRBJ1-6; TRBD1 matches 11 bases. The germline CDR1 and CDR2 sequences are MGHRA and YSYEKL. CDR3 length: 21 amino acids. V dropped 6 bases and J dropped 9; count of bases not matched to a gene: 25. Written as DNA, the CDR3 is TGCGCCAGCAGTGCCAGGGTGAAGCCTCCATCCGGGACAGGGGGTGTTTCACCCCTCCACTTT. Residues: CASSARVKPPSGTGGVSPLHF.

The table lists this clone with a few counts. The chain links TRBV12-5 to TRBJ1-1, with 7 bases matching TRBD1. CDR1 is LGHNT and CDR2 is FRNRAP in the germline V gene. This CDR3 has 11 residues. V was clipped by 6 bases and J by 11 bases; unmatched bases: 6. The CDR3 loop reads CASGSDRVAFF. CDR3 in DNA: TGTGCTAGTGGATCTGACAGGGTCGCTTTCTTT.

This rearrangement joins TRBV18 to TRBJ2-7, with TRBD1 identical over 7 bases. The trim removed 0 bases at V and 3 bases at J, leaving 2 bases unmatched. The germline gives CDR1 KGHSH, CDR2 LQKENI. This CDR3 comprises 14 residues. Written as DNA, the CDR3 is TGTGCCAGCTCACCACCAGGGGGCGGCTACGAGCAGTACTTC. Encoded protein: CASSPPGGGYEQYF.

The V and J genes are TRBV28 and TRBJ1-1; 7 positions match TRBD1. Germline CDR1 MDHEN, CDR2 SYDVKM. V gave up 6 bases and J gave up 6 bases; unmatched junction bases: 10. The CDR3 has 14 amino acids. The CDR3 bases are TGTGCCAGCAGCACCTCGACAGGGTACTCTGAAGCTTTCTTT. Amino acids: CASSTSTGYSEAFF.

The chain recombines TRBV5-6 with TRBJ2-1; TRBD1 matches at 9 bases. J lost 4 bases, V lost 3 bases, and 11 bases had no gene match. Germline V gene sequence: CDR1 SGHDT, CDR2 YYEEEE. The CDR3 loop spans 17 amino acids. CDR3 in DNA: TGTGCCAGCAGCTGGCGGCATACAGGGGGCCTGTACAATGAGCAGTTCTTC. This gives the protein CASSWRHTGGLYNEQFF.

For the CDR3, the DNA is TGCGCCAGCAGCCCAACTACCGGGACCCGCGGCGAGCAGTACTTC. Residues: CASSPTTGTRGEQYF. The chain joins TRBV5-1 to TRBJ2-7; D assignment may be TRBD1 or TRBD2 (5 bases each). The germline gives CDR1 SGHRS, CDR2 YFSETQ. The CDR3 spans 15 residues. The ends were cut back, 4 bases at V and 6 bases at J, with 20 bases in the middle. The full variable domain, completed using reference TRBV5-1 and TRBJ2-7, is KAGVTQTPRYLIKTRGQQVTLSCSPISGHRSVSWYQQTPGQGLQFLFEYFSETQRNKGNFPGRFSGRQFSNSRSEMNVSTLELGDSALYLCASSPTTGTRGEQYFGPGTRLTVT.

The CDR3 reads CASSYNGDTEAFF. Written as DNA, the CDR3 is TGTGCCAGCAGTTACAACGGGGACACTGAAGCTTTCTTT. The chain couples TRBV6-5 to TRBJ1-1; D is undetermined. The germline V gene has CDR1 MNHEY and CDR2 SVGAGI. V was clipped by 2 bases and J by 3 bases, with 7 bases between them. This CDR3 spans 13 amino acids.

This rearrangement joins TRBV7-2 to TRBJ2-7; the match to TRBD2 covers 7 bases. CDR3 length: 16 amino acids. The trim removed 1 base at V and 1 base at J, leaving 7 bases unmatched. Germline-derived CDR1 and CDR2 are SGHTA and FQGNSA. The CDR3 DNA follows: TGTGCCAGCAGCTTAGTGATAGGCGGGGGATCCTACGAGCAGTACTTC. Translated: CASSLVIGGGSYEQYF.

V usage is TRBV12-3 or TRBV12-4 and J usage is TRBJ1-2; D is uncertain. The CDR3 totals 12 residues. V dropped 7 bases and J dropped 3 bases, with 9 bases sitting between them. The chain's CDR3 is CASTINHYGYTF. CDR3 DNA: TGTGCCAGCACCATAAATCACTATGGCTACACCTTC.

This rearrangement joins TRBV6-5 to TRBJ2-1; 7 nucleotides match TRBD2. The V gene's germline CDR1 is MNHEY and CDR2 SVGAGI. The CDR3 consists of 15 residues. With 2 bases clipped from V and 4 bases from J, the junction kept 5 bases outside the gene matches. CDR3 region: CASSYGLAEYNEQFF. The CDR3 DNA is TGTGCCAGCAGTTACGGGCTAGCGGAATACAATGAGCAGTTCTTC.

V gene TRBV27 combines with J gene TRBJ1-4; TRBD1 agrees at 9 bases. The germline V gene has CDR1 MNHEY and CDR2 SMNVEV (reference sequence). V trimming: 0 bases; J trimming: 8 bases; junction bases outside the gene matches: 10. This CDR3 is 17 amino acids long. This CDR3 reads CASSLSPTGGVEEKLFF. CDR3 nucleotide sequence: TGTGCCAGCAGTTTATCCCCTACAGGGGGCGTGGAGGAAAAACTGTTTTTT. The complete variable domain, with remaining parts taken from reference TRBV27 and TRBJ1-4, reads EAQVTQNPRYLITVTGKKLTVTCSQNMNHEYMSWYRQDPGLGLRQIYYSMNVEVTDKGDVPEGYKVSRKEKRNFPLILESPSPNQTSLYFCASSLSPTGGVEEKLFFGSGTQLSVL.

The chain has TRBV7-3 and TRBJ2-7, with TRBD2 identical over 9 bases. V shed 5 bases, J shed 0 bases, and the junction held 5 bases outside the gene matches. CDR3 size: 15 residues. The V gene's germline CDR1 is SGHTA and CDR2 FQGTGA. The CDR3 nucleotides are TGTGCCAGCAGCGTTAGCGGGGGAAGCTCCTACGAGCAGTACTTC. It specifies CASSVSGGSSYEQYF.

In nucleotides, the CDR3 is TGTGCCAGCAGCCGGGGACTAGCGGACAATGAGCAGTTCTTC. Translating it yields CASSRGLADNEQFF. The chain combines TRBV6-5 with TRBJ2-1; TRBD2 aligns across 11 bases. Per germline, CDR1 MNHEY and CDR2 SVGAGI. V was clipped by 6 bases and J by 5 bases; unmatched bases: 3. The CDR3 runs to 14 residues.

The chain is built from TRBV15 and TRBJ2-1; 8 bases match TRBD2. The CDR3 spans 16 residues. Germline values: CDR1 LNHNV, CDR2 YYDKDF (reference sequence). The J segment lost 4 bases and the V segment lost 5 bases, leaving 10 bases of the junction unmatched. The CDR3 spells CATSREMSGSYNEQFF. The CDR3 region has the DNA TGTGCCACCAGCCGCGAAATGAGCGGGAGTTACAATGAGCAGTTCTTC.

This chain links TRBV6-2 or TRBV6-3 with TRBJ2-2; 9 positions match TRBD2. This CDR3 is 15 amino acids long. The junction had 5 bases not matched to a gene; V was cut back by 5 bases and J by 4 bases. Per the germline V gene, CDR1 is MNHEY and CDR2 is SVGEGT. The CDR3 protein is CASSLSGSSTGELFF. In DNA, the CDR3 is TGTGCCAGCAGTCTTAGCGGGAGTTCCACCGGGGAGCTGTTTTTT.

V gene TRBV5-4 combines with J gene TRBJ2-5, with a possible D match to TRBD1 (6 bases). The CDR3 loop spans 15 amino acids. Germline lookup yields CDR1 SGHNT and CDR2 YYREEE (reference sequence). The V gene lost 3 bases and the J gene lost 1 base, with 13 bases spanning the gap. The chain's CDR3 is CASSSRDTAQETQYF. The CDR3 nucleotides read TGTGCCAGCAGCTCCCGGGACACAGCCCAAGAGACCCAGTACTTC.

This chain uses TRBV4-1 with TRBJ2-7; either TRBD1 or TRBD2 may fit D (6 bases each). Per the germline V gene, CDR1 is MGHRA and CDR2 is YSYEKL. V gave up 4 bases and J gave up 7 bases, with 20 bases separating them. This CDR3 is 15 amino acids long. CDR3 residues: CASSRAPGLGTEQYF. The CDR3 coding sequence is TGCGCCAGCAGCCGCGCCCCGGGACTCGGGACAGAGCAGTACTTC.

V gene TRBV6-5 combines with J gene TRBJ1-1; D remains unclear. This CDR3 has 15 amino acids. Between the trimmed V and J ends, which lost 6 bases and 0 bases, there was a span of 14 bases. Looked up from germline, CDR1 is MNHEY and CDR2 is SVGAGI. For the CDR3, the DNA is TGTGCCAGCAGAAAACTTACAGCCCTGAACACTGAAGCTTTCTTT. It yields the protein CASRKLTALNTEAFF.

The rearrangement uses TRBV4-2 and TRBJ2-1; D may match TRBD1 or TRBD2 (5 bases each). The CDR3 totals 14 residues. CDR1 is LGHNA and CDR2 is YNFKEQ in the germline V gene. The V end lost 0 bases, the J end lost 9 bases, and 12 bases lay between the germline ends. DNA for the CDR3: TGTGCCAGCAGCCAAGAGGGGGTCCATGGTGAGCAGTTCTTC. This codes for CASSQEGVHGEQFF.